This T cell receptor delta chain emerged from a study of gamma-delta T cells after stem cell transplantation (dated by TCRdb to the mid-2010s). Library prep was done by RT-PCR. This sample was sequenced with an Illumina MiSeq. TCRdb reprocessed the public data with the CATT caller; entries with the same nucleotide sequence were combined afterwards. The sample contains 7,600 or so delta-chain clones, more than 12% of them found a single time. The ten most abundant clones make up about 5.6% of the sample. The CDR3 measures 20 amino acids from cysteine to phenylalanine. Just CDR3 DNA is preserved here, 60 bases in frame from base 1. Trimming removed 2 bases from V and 3 bases from J; the gene matches leave 18 bases unexplained. Based on the germline V gene, the CDR1 and CDR2 sequences are TSWWSYY and QGS. Concerning this clone itself: It has no known antigen specificity. No per-base quality is available; no much larger clone lies one base away.

Sequenced: gamma-delta T cells. The clonotype comes from a human donor. It is not recorded whose cells these are; they may come from a transplant donor. The rearranged chain carries TRDV1 and TRDJ1, with 10 middle bases fitting TRDD3. The CDR3 protein is CALGEFGRASVLGDSDKLIF. The sequence in DNA is TGTGCTCTTGGGGAATTCGGCCGGGCTAGCGTACTGGGGGATTCCGATAAACTCATCTTT.